This T cell receptor beta chain was found in a study of blood T cell repertoires in COVID-19. Study background: T cells, B-cell-depleted T cells, or PBMCs supplied cDNA or gDNA.

Enrolment of Seattle patients took place during active infection, and they were followed longitudinally. Per the original methods: Reference gene primer amplification yielded estimated nucleated cell counts. This table comes from immunoSEQ multiplex PCR, and its TCRdb copy is limited to in-frame clones, with some not included. V and J calls and clone size follow that table, whereas D and trimming were derived from the DNA. The data contain roughly 150,000 clones, roughly 78% of them seen just once; the ten biggest clones take up around 8.1%. Material: peripheral blood. The sequence was obtained from an older woman with COVID-19, enrolled during active disease.

CDR3 nucleotide sequence: TGTGCCAGCAGCTTGGTCGCGGGGAGAGATACGCAGTATTTT. Translated, it gives CASSLVAGRDTQYF. The chain links TRBV5-8 to TRBJ2-3, with D perhaps TRBD2 (6 bases). There are 14 residues in the CDR3. V lost 0 bases, J lost 5 bases, and 10 bases lay in between. Germline V CDR1 and CDR2: SGHTS, YDEGEE.